The 28 T cell receptor beta chains below all came from one sample that was sequenced in a study of cytomegalovirus exposure and HLA in healthy donors. Clones were sequenced by immunoSEQ multiplex PCR, and TCRdb holds only the in-frame ones, with some missing. This sample has about 120,000 clones, with roughly 84% found just once. Sequencing was performed on PBMCs. The source is a woman aged 25 to 39 in good health and CMV-seronegative.

The chain joins TRBV7-9 to TRBJ2-3, with D possibly matching TRBD2 (5 bases). The CDR3 contains 17 residues. V lost 1 base and J 4 bases, leaving 18 bases between the germline ends. The germline gives CDR1 SEHNR, CDR2 FQNEAQ (reference sequence). CDR3 sequence (DNA): TGTGCCAGCAGCTTAGGGAGTCGGACTTTCCGCGCAGATACGCAGTATTTT. Protein: CASSLGSRTFRADTQYF.

There are a few counts of this clone. The DNA for the CDR3 is TGTGCCTGGAGTGGCGTCCTATACGAGCAGTACTTC. Protein product: CAWSGVLYEQYF. The rearrangement joins TRBV30 to TRBJ2-7; D is unresolved. Germline V gene sequence: CDR1 GTSNPN, CDR2 SVGIG (reference sequence). Trimming removed 1 base from V and 4 bases from J, with 8 bases in between. CDR3 length equals 12 residues. Full variable domain (outside the CDR3, taken from reference TRBV30 and TRBJ2-7): SQTIHQWPATLVQPVGSPLSLECTVEGTSNPNLYWYRQAAGRGLQLLFYSVGIGQISSEVPQNLSASRPQDRQFILSSKKLLLSDSGFYLCAWSGVLYEQYFGPGTRLTVT.

The rearrangement joins TRBV19 to TRBJ1-4; D may be TRBD1 (5 bases). V was clipped by 5 bases and J by 11 bases, with 9 bases between them. Germline V gene data show CDR1 as LNHDA and CDR2 as SQIVND (reference sequence). This CDR3 comprises 11 residues. The CDR3 DNA reads as TGTGCCAGTAGTGGGGCCGGGAAACTGTTTTTT. It yields the protein CASSGAGKLFF. Based on the CDR3 plus reference TRBV19 and TRBJ1-4, the full variable domain is DGGITQSPKYLFRKEGQNVTLSCEQNLNHDAMYWYRQDPGQGLRLIYYSQIVNDFQKGDIAEGYSVSREKKESFPLTVTSAQKNPTAFYLCASSGAGKLFFGSGTQLSVL.

As regards this clone: This probably arose from a read error, given a far larger clone one base away. This specimen includes other DNA sequences encoding the same CDR3. This rearrangement joins TRBV4-1 to TRBJ1-2; TRBD1 matches at 8 bases. Germline values: CDR1 MGHRA, CDR2 YSYEKL. The CDR3 has 15 residues. V was clipped by 2 bases and J by 0 bases; unmatched bases: 2. The CDR3 nucleotides read TGCGCCAGCAGCCAACGCAGGGGGCCTAACTATGGCTACACCTTC. It yields the protein CASSQRRGPNYGYTF.

The chain is built from TRBV10-3 and TRBJ2-1, with D hard to call. Germline CDR1 is ENHRY and CDR2 is SYGVKD. V was shortened by 6 bases and J by 0 bases, with 18 bases between the two germline ends. The CDR3 loop spans 17 amino acids. Here the CDR3 reads CAISLTLARSSYNEQFF. The CDR3 DNA follows: TGTGCCATCAGCCTCACCCTCGCACGGAGCTCCTACAATGAGCAGTTCTTC.

With regard to this clone: One end of the junction does not line up with germline, which may come from a read error. The rearrangement joins TRBV6-1 to TRBJ1-2; 8 bases line up with TRBD1. The germline V gene has CDR1 MNHNS and CDR2 SASEGT. The CDR3 covers 16 residues. DNA of the CDR3: TGTGCCATCAGTGGCAGGGGGCCAAGGGGTTCCTATGGCTACACCTTC. Its translation: CAISGRGPRGSYGYTF.

The gene calls are TRBV11-3 and TRBJ2-3; no clear D. Germline V gives CDR1 SGHNT, CDR2 YENEEA. The CDR3 spans 13 residues. Trimming took off 1 base at V and 2 bases at J, with 4 bases between the two ends. The DNA of the CDR3 is TGTGCCAGCAGCTTAGCGGTCACAGATACGCAGTATTTT. Encoded protein: CASSLAVTDTQYF.

The gene calls are TRBV4-1 and TRBJ2-7; tentative D call: TRBD1 (6 bases). The CDR3 is 15 residues long. CDR1 MGHRA and CDR2 YSYEKL come from the germline V gene. V was pared by 1 base and J by 0 bases, with 10 bases between. CDR3 DNA: TGCGCCAGCAGCCAAGTGGGGACACTCTCCTACGAGCAGTACTTC. As protein: CASSQVGTLSYEQYF.

This chain uses TRBV5-1 with TRBJ2-7; 8 nucleotides line up with TRBD1. Losses at the gene ends were 0 bases for V and 0 bases for J; bases not matched to a gene: 14. Germline values: CDR1 SGHRS, CDR2 YFSETQ. There are 19 residues in the CDR3. The CDR3 nucleotides are TGCGCCAGCAGCTTGGGTTCCAGGGGGCGAGTAAATCACTCCTACGAGCAGTACTTC. It encodes CASSLGSRGRVNHSYEQYF.

The chain recombines TRBV13 with TRBJ2-4, with TRBD1 matching 10 bases. V gave up 1 base and J gave up 8 bases; unmatched junction bases: 5. The germline V gene encodes CDR1 PRHDT and CDR2 FYEKMQ (reference sequence). The CDR3 has 15 residues. The CDR3 region has the DNA TGTGCCAGCAGCTTAGAATGGGACAGGGGACACATTCAGTACTTC. Amino acid sequence: CASSLEWDRGHIQYF. Combining the CDR3 with reference TRBV13 and TRBJ2-4 gives the whole variable domain AAGVIQSPRHLIKEKRETATLKCYPIPRHDTVYWYQQGPGQDPQFLISFYEKMQSDKGSIPDRFSAQQFSDYHSELNMSSLELGDSALYFCASSLEWDRGHIQYFGAGTRLSVL.

This chain links TRBV29-1 with TRBJ2-7, with 13 bases aligning to TRBD2. Germline trimming cut 4 bases from V and 2 bases from J; bases unmatched to any gene: 8. The V gene's germline CDR1 is SQVTM and CDR2 ANQGSEA. The CDR3 extends over 16 amino acids. This chain's CDR3 is CSVAGTSGAYPYEQYF. The DNA of the CDR3 is TGCAGCGTTGCCGGGACTAGCGGGGCCTACCCCTACGAGCAGTACTTC.

This clone was recorded a few times. CDR3 in DNA: TGTGCCAGCAGCTTAGCGCAGAATTCACCCCTCCACTTT. Its translation is CASSLAQNSPLHF. The chain links TRBV7-8 to TRBJ1-6; D ambiguous. The CDR3 length is 13 residues. Germline CDR1 and CDR2: SGHVS and FQNEAQ. V lost 0 bases, J lost 7 bases, and 4 bases lay in between.

The chain employs TRBV7-6 and TRBJ2-5; possible D gene TRBD2, 7 bases. V lost 7 bases, J lost 7 bases, and 19 bases lay in between. The CDR3 totals 14 residues. Germline V CDR1 and CDR2: SGHVS, FNYEAQ. In DNA form, the CDR3 reads TGTGCCAGCAACCACTTGGGGGGGGCGGGGACCCAGTACTTC. Its protein product is CASNHLGGAGTQYF.

This chain links TRBV19 with TRBJ1-3; TRBD1 agrees at 7 bases. Losses at the gene ends were 4 bases for V and 2 bases for J; bases not matched to a gene: 2. The germline V gene encodes CDR1 LNHDA and CDR2 SQIVND (reference sequence). The CDR3 is made up of 14 amino acids. CDR3 amino acids: CASSKTGAGNTIYF. The CDR3, as DNA: TGTGCCAGTAGTAAAACAGGGGCTGGAAACACCATATATTTT.

V gene TRBV6-1 combines with J gene TRBJ1-1, with D perhaps TRBD1 (5 bases). V lost 8 bases and J 3 bases, leaving 13 bases between the germline ends. The CDR3 runs 13 residues. Per germline, CDR1 MNHNS and CDR2 SASEGT. CDR3 in amino acids: CASSIAGDTEAFF. CDR3 in DNA: TGTGCCAGCTCCATCGCGGGGGACACTGAAGCTTTCTTT.

The chain recombines TRBV6-5 with TRBJ1-5; a weak D match, TRBD1 (6 bases). CDR1 is MNHEY and CDR2 is SVGAGI in the germline V gene. Trimming removed 7 bases from V and 10 bases from J, with 14 bases in between. The CDR3 is 12 amino acids. CDR3 region: CASNQGYEPQHF. CDR3 coding DNA: TGTGCCAGCAACCAGGGGTATGAACCCCAGCATTTT.

The V call is TRBV4-3, the J call TRBJ1-4; D is perhaps TRBD1 (5 bases). Trimming removed 4 bases at V and 2 bases at J, with 23 bases between. Per the germline V gene, CDR1 is LGHNA and CDR2 is YSLEER. The length of the CDR3 is 19 residues. The CDR3 sequence: CASSPPGWGVPPTNEKLFF. CDR3 coding DNA: TGCGCCAGCAGCCCACCCGGGTGGGGGGTGCCCCCGACTAATGAAAAACTGTTTTTT.

This clone occurred a few times. V and J are TRBV9 and TRBJ1-1; D is unclear. Germline CDR1 SGDLS, CDR2 YYNGEE. The CDR3 is 14 residues long. V gave up 1 base and J gave up 1 base, with 8 bases separating them. The CDR3 DNA is TGTGCCAGCAGCGTAATTCCCCAGAACACTGAAGCTTTCTTT. Translation gives CASSVIPQNTEAFF.

V usage is TRBV9 and J usage is TRBJ2-2; 8 nucleotides align to TRBD2. J gave up 6 bases and V 3 bases, and 13 bases lay outside the gene matches. This CDR3 region has 17 residues. Germline V CDR1 and CDR2: SGDLS, YYNGEE. DNA for the CDR3: TGTGCCAGCAGCGGACTTCACGGGAGGGTAAAACCCGGGGAGCTGTTTTTT. Its protein product is CASSGLHGRVKPGELFF.

J is TRBJ2-7 and V is TRBV7-8, with D possibly matching TRBD1 (6 bases). Trimming stripped 5 bases from V and 0 bases from J, with 14 bases between. CDR1 and CDR2 (germline): SGHVS, FQNEAQ. The CDR3 is 15 residues long. In DNA form, the CDR3 reads TGTGCCAGCAGCCTACAGGGCACCTCCTCCTACGAGCAGTACTTC. Translated, it gives CASSLQGTSSYEQYF.

The V call is TRBV27, the J call TRBJ2-2, with D perhaps matching TRBD1 (6 bases). Trimming removed 1 base from V and 7 bases from J, with 13 bases in between. Germline CDR1 MNHEY, CDR2 SMNVEV (reference sequence). CDR3 length: 15 residues. The CDR3 bases are TGTGCCAGCAGTTTATTTACAGGGCGAGGCGGGGAGCTGTTTTTT. Translated: CASSLFTGRGGELFF.

The chain recombines TRBV4-1 with TRBJ1-4; perhaps TRBD1 as D (5 bases). The V end lost 5 bases, the J end lost 8 bases, and 18 bases lay between the germline ends. This CDR3 is built from 15 residues. Germline values: CDR1 MGHRA, CDR2 YSYEKL. Written as DNA, the CDR3 is TGCGCCAGCAGCTTCCAGACAGTGGTAGGCGAAAAACTGTTTTTT. This translates into CASSFQTVVGEKLFF.

This chain connects TRBV15 to TRBJ1-6, with 9 bases matching TRBD1. Per the germline V gene, CDR1 is LNHNV and CDR2 is YYDKDF (reference sequence). The CDR3 length is 15 residues. V was clipped by 4 bases and J by 9 bases; unmatched bases: 7. The CDR3 here is CATSNRDRARSPLHF. DNA for the CDR3: TGTGCCACCAGCAACCGGGACAGGGCGCGTTCACCCCTCCACTTT.

The chain has TRBV6-5 and TRBJ2-5; 7 positions match TRBD1. The CDR3 runs to 13 residues. V gave up 10 bases and J gave up 5 bases; unmatched junction bases: 10. Germline V gene lookup returns CDR1 MNHEY and CDR2 SVGAGI. CDR3 sequence (DNA): TGTGCCACCGCGACAGGGAACGTGGAGACCCAGTACTTC. Translated, it gives CATATGNVETQYF.

The genes are TRBV6-6 and TRBJ1-1; 7 bases fit TRBD1. Germline assignment: CDR1 MNHNY and CDR2 SVGAGI (reference sequence). The CDR3 totals 14 residues. V trimming: 7 bases; J trimming: 6 bases; junction bases outside the gene matches: 11. CDR3 sequence reads: CASILSRGEAEAFF. The CDR3 DNA reads TGTGCCAGCATCTTGTCCAGGGGGGAGGCTGAAGCTTTCTTT.

This clone was picked up one time. The chain links TRBV5-5 to TRBJ1-2; D uncertain. Germline-derived CDR1 and CDR2 are SGHKS and YYEKEE (reference sequence). Trimming cost V 6 bases and J 2 bases, with 5 bases left between them. The length of the CDR3 is 11 residues. Written as DNA, the CDR3 is TGTGCCAGCAAACAGAACTATGGCTACACCTTC. Its translation is CASKQNYGYTF.

This CDR3 is CASSRLGRLGSETQYF. DNA of the CDR3: TGCGCCAGCAGCCGTCTCGGGAGACTAGGGTCGGAGACCCAGTACTTC. The chain combines TRBV4-3 with TRBJ2-5; D possibly corresponds to TRBD2 (6 bases). CDR1 and CDR2 (germline): LGHNA, YSLEER. With 4 bases removed from V and 5 bases from J, the gap between germline ends came to 20 bases. The CDR3 spans 16 residues.

The genes are TRBV7-2 and TRBJ2-4; 8 nucleotides line up with TRBD1. Per the germline V gene, CDR1 is SGHTA and CDR2 is FQGNSA. With V trimmed by 2 bases and J by 8 bases, 11 bases remained unmatched. The length of the CDR3 is 16 residues. The CDR3 DNA sequence: TGTGCCAGCAGCTTAACTGTGGGAAACAGGGGGGACATTCAGTACTTC. Its translation is CASSLTVGNRGDIQYF.